Reported below is one T cell receptor beta chain. Its antigen is currently unknown. The read finishes 3 residues shy of the CDR3 end, and the germline J gene is used to complete it. The entry originates in a study of T cells in women clearing cervical HPV infection. Findings and caveats of the study: Each sample's T-cell count was unknown, possibly confounding richness. Timing of associations relative to infection is unclear; T-cell subsets were not isolated. TRBV6-7 abundance was lower in cases than controls (0.11% versus 0.16%).

TCR beta CDR3 amplified by multiplex PCR from roughly 1,100 ng genomic DNA. TCRdb's copy holds only in-frame clones and misses some; the assay was immunoSEQ multiplex PCR. There are about 24,000 clones in the sample, with under 6.5% held by the top ten. Germline lookup yields CDR1 SEHNR and CDR2 FQNEAQ (reference sequence). The V segment lost 5 bases and the J segment 4 bases; nucleotides outside the gene matches: 10. The CDR3 is 15 amino acids. The clonotype comes from a woman between 18 and 75 years old with a cervical HPV16 infection that either progressed to CIN3+ or cleared (not recorded which). Sequenced material: blood buffy coat. The chain is built from TRBV7-9 and TRBJ1-2, with 7 bases that match TRBD1. The part of the CDR3 DNA that was read is TGTGCCAGCAGCCTCCCGACAGGGAACTTCTATGGC. Encoded protein: CASSLPTGNFYG. The full CDR3 is CASSLPTGNFYGYTF.